Following are 11 T cell receptor beta chains from one sample sequenced in a study of regulatory T cells in long-lasting Graves disease. Library construction for TCR beta used iRepertoire HTBI primers and Arm-PCR of CDR3 regions. TCRdb called the multiplex PCR reads again in MiXCR, with one record for every CDR3 protein. The data show over 650,000 distinct CDR3 sequences, approximately 31% seen once. The sample's time point: persistent/refractory GD, antithyroid drugs over 5 years with positive TRAb. TCR sequences were obtained from RNA taken from PBMCs. Sequenced material: peripheral blood mononuclear cells (PBMCs), taken when the disease was refractory, from a patient treated with antithyroid drugs. The receptors come from a female donor with Graves disease.

J is TRBJ2-7 and V is TRBV15, with TRBD1 matching over 8 bases. Looked up from germline, CDR1 is LNHNV and CDR2 is YYDKDF (reference sequence). After removal of 1 base from V and 2 bases from J, the junction contained 1 base not matched to a gene. CDR3 size: 14 residues. The CDR3 DNA sequence: TGTGCCACCAGCAGAGGGACAGGGACCTACGAGCAGTACTTC. This encodes CATSRGTGTYEQYF.

The V and J genes are TRBV29-1 and TRBJ1-6; tentatively, D is TRBD1 (5 bases). The CDR3 spans 16 residues. V lost 8 bases and J lost 0, with 17 bases in between. Germline-derived CDR1 and CDR2 are SQVTM and ANQGSEA. The CDR3 nucleotides are TGCAGCCCATCCGACAGCCGGAGCTCCTATAATTCACCCCTCCACTTT. This translates into CSPSDSRSSYNSPLHF.

The rearrangement links TRBV7-9 to TRBJ1-2, with a weak D call TRBD1 (5 bases). This CDR3 region has 17 residues. Per germline, CDR1 SEHNR and CDR2 FQNEAQ (reference sequence). The germline V and J ends were trimmed by 1 base and 3 bases, with 18 bases remaining between them. CDR3 coding DNA: TGTGCCAGCAGCTTAGGCAGGGCCTCAATTAGCGACTATGGCTACACCTTC. This translates into CASSLGRASISDYGYTF.

This clonotype turned up a few times. This chain joins TRBV11-2 and TRBJ2-7; no definite D call. Germline lookup yields CDR1 SGHAT and CDR2 FQNNGV. The germline V and J ends were trimmed by 1 base and 2 bases, with 9 bases remaining between them. The length of the CDR3 is 14 residues. CDR3 loop: CASSLGGPAYEQYF. The CDR3 DNA follows: TGTGCCAGCAGCTTAGGAGGACCTGCCTACGAGCAGTACTTC.

This clonotype was counted many times. The rearrangement uses TRBV12-3 or TRBV12-4 and TRBJ1-5; D gene unclear. Trimming took 7 bases from V and 4 from J, leaving 11 bases between them. The CDR3 spans 13 residues. CDR3 sequence reads: CASKDAGNQPQHF. The CDR3 DNA reads as TGTGCCAGCAAGGATGCTGGGAATCAGCCCCAGCATTTT.

The V gene is TRBV9, the J gene TRBJ1-2; 10 bases are shared with TRBD1. This CDR3 region has 15 residues. V trimming: 3 bases; J trimming: 4 bases; junction bases outside the gene matches: 6. In germline, CDR1 is SGDLS, CDR2 YYNGEE. The DNA of the CDR3 is TGTGCCAGCAGCGGCCGGGACAGGGGTATCTATGGCTACACCTTC. It translates to CASSGRDRGIYGYTF.

The V gene is TRBV19, the J gene TRBJ1-1; D is perhaps TRBD1 (6 bases). V dropped 1 base and J dropped 3 bases, with 18 bases sitting between them. Germline values: CDR1 LNHDA, CDR2 SQIVND (reference sequence). The CDR3 extends over 17 amino acids. The CDR3 DNA sequence: TGTGCCAGTAGTATAGGCCCTTTCTGGGGGCGGGACACTGAAGCTTTCTTT. Translated, it gives CASSIGPFWGRDTEAFF. Drawing the rest from reference TRBV19 and TRBJ1-1, the complete variable domain is DGGITQSPKYLFRKEGQNVTLSCEQNLNHDAMYWYRQDPGQGLRLIYYSQIVNDFQKGDIAEGYSVSREKKESFPLTVTSAQKNPTAFYLCASSIGPFWGRDTEAFFGQGTRLTVV.

This clonotype was counted many times. The chain has TRBV2 and TRBJ1-2; TRBD1 agrees at 8 bases. The CDR3 is 18 residues long. Per the germline V gene, CDR1 is SNHLY and CDR2 is FYNNEI. The trim removed 2 bases at V and 0 bases at J, leaving 11 bases unmatched. The CDR3 nucleotides read TGTGCCAGCAGTGAAAGGGGGCAGGGGGCCATAGCTAACTATGGCTACACCTTC. It encodes CASSERGQGAIANYGYTF.

This clonotype has more than one count but fewer than ten. The chain recombines TRBV25-1 with TRBJ2-2, with a weak D call TRBD1 (5 bases). Germline CDR1 MGHDK, CDR2 SYGVNS. The CDR3 length is 13 residues. Between the trimmed V and J ends, which lost 6 bases and 4 bases, there was a span of 9 bases. The CDR3 sequence is CASSRQSTGELFF. CDR3 coding DNA: TGTGCCAGCAGCCGACAGAGCACCGGGGAGCTGTTTTTT.

This clonotype showed up just a few times. This rearrangement joins TRBV12-3 or TRBV12-4 to TRBJ1-2; D is unclear. CDR3 length equals 12 residues. Trimming took off 3 bases at V and 7 bases at J, with 9 bases between the two ends. CDR3 in amino acids: CASSLWAAGYTF. The CDR3 DNA sequence: TGTGCCAGCAGTTTGTGGGCGGCTGGCTACACCTTC.

This clonotype was seen ten or more times. V gene TRBV28 combines with J gene TRBJ1-4; D is uncertain. Germline CDR1 is MDHEN and CDR2 is SYDVKM. V dropped 8 bases and J dropped 4 bases, with 8 bases sitting between them. The CDR3 consists of 12 residues. The CDR3 coding sequence is TGTGCCAGCGCCCCTGATAATGAAAAACTGTTTTTT. Protein sequence: CASAPDNEKLFF.